The rows below give T cell receptor beta chains drawn from one sample of a study of OX40 agonist ivuxolimab in advanced cancers. TCRdb's table, derived via immunoSEQ multiplex PCR, lists solely in-frame clones and lacks some. The sample has about 69,000 clones, about nine tenths seen once; the top ten hold about 14%. This specimen was CD4+ or CD8+ T cells sorted from blood, taken in a trial of the OX40 agonist ivuxolimab. Receptor source: an adult with an advanced solid tumor such as melanoma, head and neck, liver or kidney cancer. Both conserved end residues are part of each CDR3. A D gene is named only where the DNA matches it firmly. Rows may omit the clone size; those that give it use once, few, many or a size class.

j_call cdr3_length v_call clone_size d_call cdr3_nt cdr3_aa
TRBJ2-1 15 TRBV10-1 - TRBD1 TGCGCCAGCAGTCCTCTTAAGGGGGCAGGGAATGAGCAGTTCTTC CASSPLKGAGNEQFF
TRBJ2-1 18 TRBV7-3 - TRBD2 TGTGCCAGCAGCTTAATGCCTCTAGCGGGAGGTTTCTACAATGAGCAGTTCTTC CASSLMPLAGGFYNEQFF
TRBJ2-7 13 TRBV28 once TRBD1 TGTGCCATCTCGGAAAAGGGGGCAAGCGAGCAGTACTTC CAISEKGASEQYF
TRBJ2-3 15 TRBV10-2 - - TGCGCCAGCAGTGAGCAGGGAGTTGGCACAGATACGCAGTATTTT CASSEQGVGTDTQYF
TRBJ2-7 13 TRBV19 - - TGTGCCAGTAGCCCAGGGATCTCCTACGAGCAGTACTTC CASSPGISYEQYF
TRBJ1-5 14 TRBV5-5 - - TGTGCCAGCAGCTTGGGAGGGGGGAATCAGCCCCAGCATTTT CASSLGGGNQPQHF
TRBJ2-1 13 TRBV27 - - TGTGCCAGCAGTTACGACAGCTACAATGAGCAGTTCTTC CASSYDSYNEQFF
TRBJ2-1 14 TRBV14 - - TGTGCCAGCAGCCAAGTTCGTTCCTACAATGAGCAGTTCTTC CASSQVRSYNEQFF
TRBJ2-5 15 TRBV10-3 - - TGTGCCATCAAGGGGTCCGGCAGGGACCAAGAGACCCAGTACTTC CAIKGSGRDQETQYF
TRBJ2-3 19 TRBV11-3 - - TGTGCCAGCAGCTTTCTATCGGAGGGGGCAGCTCGATTCGTTAATACGCAGTATTTT CASSFLSEGAARFVNTQYF
TRBJ1-2 15 TRBV4-1 - TRBD1 TGCGCCAGCAGCAAGGACAGGGCGAGGGAGCATGGCTACACCTTC CASSKDRAREHGYTF
TRBJ1-5 13 TRBV19 once - TGTGCCAGTAGTATAAGGGGCGATCAGCCCCAGCATTTT CASSIRGDQPQHF
TRBJ2-7 15 TRBV28 - - TGTGCCAGCAGTTTTTGGCAGGACCCCGACGGCGAGCAGTACTTC CASSFWQDPDGEQYF
TRBJ1-5 17 TRBV15 once - TGTGCCACCAGCAGAGATGTTTGGGACCGCCAGGGTCAGCCCCAGCATTTT CATSRDVWDRQGQPQHF
TRBJ2-3 12 TRBV4-3 - - TGCGCCAGCATGAGAAGCACAGATACGCAGTATTTT CASMRSTDTQYF
TRBJ1-5 14 TRBV6-1 - - TGTGCCACCGGTGAGGGCCCGGGAAATCAGCCCCAGCATTTT CATGEGPGNQPQHF
TRBJ2-1 14 TRBV4-3 - TRBD2 TGCGCCAGCAGCAAGGGACTAGCGGGAGATGAGCAGTTCTTC CASSKGLAGDEQFF
TRBJ2-5 14 TRBV7-4 - TRBD1 TGTGCCAGCAGTACAGGGGACAGGTTAGAGACCCAGTACTTC CASSTGDRLETQYF
TRBJ2-2 13 TRBV7-2 - - TGTGCCAGCAGGACCCGGGCAACCGGGGAGCTGTTTTTT CASRTRATGELFF
TRBJ2-2 15 TRBV5-1 - - TGCGCCAGCAGCTTGGCCGGGTCGGGCACCGGGGAGCTGTTTTTT CASSLAGSGTGELFF
TRBJ1-1 14 TRBV4-3 - TRBD1 TGCGCCAGCAGCCCGGGGACAGCGAACACTGAAGCTTTCTTT CASSPGTANTEAFF
TRBJ2-1 16 TRBV7-3 - - TGTGCCAGCAGCGGCCACGGGGATCCCGGGGGCAATGAGCAGTTCTTC CASSGHGDPGGNEQFF
TRBJ2-3 16 TRBV7-3 - TRBD1 TGTGCCAGCAGCACCATGGGACAGGGCAGCACAGATACGCAGTATTTT CASSTMGQGSTDTQYF